These T cell receptor beta chains were read from a single sample in a study of CD8 T cells in ankylosing spondylitis. One entry per CDR3 protein, called by TCRdb with MiXCR from the 5' RACE reads. This sample carries some 70,000 distinct CDR3 sequences, about 5% of them seen once, and the ten largest clones take about 2%. Sequenced sample: blood, either unsorted or a sorted T cell fraction (not recorded which). Every receptor here comes from a male donor with ankylosing spondylitis or in good health (not recorded which). CDR3s include the opening cysteine and the closing phenylalanine or tryptophan. The order of the fields is D gene, J gene, clone size, V gene, CDR3 protein, CDR3 DNA. A D gene is named only where the DNA matches it firmly. The size entry gives once, few, many, or a class for an expanded clone.

>NA|TRBJ2-3|few|TRBV20-1
CCARDKVGRGADTQYF
TGCTGTGCTAGAGATAAGGTGGGGAGGGGGGCAGATACGCAGTATTTT
>NA|TRBJ1-4|many|TRBV28
CASSFCEKLFF
TGTGCCAGCAGTTTCTGTGAAAAACTGTTTTTT
>TRBD2|TRBJ2-7|many|TRBV9
CASSVEELAYEQYF
TGTGCCAGCAGCGTAGAGGAACTAGCGTACGAGCAGTACTTC
>NA|TRBJ2-6|many|TRBV6-2/TRBV6-3
CASSPEGGFSGANVLTF
TGTGCCAGCAGTCCGGAGGGGGGATTCTCTGGGGCCAACGTCCTGACTTTC
>NA|TRBJ1-2|many|TRBV3-1
CASSLQGDSYGYTF
TGTGCCAGCAGCCTCCAGGGAGACAGCTATGGCTACACCTTC
>NA|TRBJ2-5|many|TRBV28
CASNPGQYF
TGTGCCAGTAACCCGGGCCAATACTTC
>NA|TRBJ1-6|many|TRBV29-1
CSVRTENNSPLHF
TGCAGCGTGAGGACAGAAAATAATTCACCCCTCCACTTT
>NA|TRBJ2-3|many|TRBV29-1
CSVRPQGGDTQYF
TGCAGCGTTCGTCCCCAGGGGGGAGATACGCAGTATTTT
>TRBD2|TRBJ2-2|many|TRBV20-1
CSASERGNTGELFF
TGCAGTGCTAGTGAGCGGGGGAACACCGGGGAGCTGTTTTTT
>TRBD1|TRBJ1-5|many|TRBV3-1
CASSQAGGNQPQHF
TGTGCCAGCAGCCAAGCAGGGGGTAATCAGCCCCAGCATTTT
>NA|TRBJ1-2|many|TRBV28
CASTSPNWDGYTF
TGTGCCAGCACCTCACCGAATTGGGATGGCTACACCTTC
>NA|TRBJ2-5|many|TRBV20-1
CSAERAQETQYF
TGCAGTGCCGAAAGGGCCCAAGAGACCCAGTACTTC
>TRBD2|TRBJ2-5|many|TRBV20-1
CSARDLNSGGQETQYF
TGCAGTGCTAGAGATCTGAATAGCGGGGGCCAAGAGACCCAGTACTTC
>NA|TRBJ1-2|many|TRBV6-1
CATRDGGNYGYTF
TGTGCCACCCGAGACGGGGGGAACTATGGCTACACCTTC
>NA|TRBJ2-3|many|TRBV12-3/TRBV12-4
CASSPSPPVGDTQYF
TGTGCCAGCAGCCCCTCACCTCCCGTGGGAGATACGCAGTATTTT
>NA|TRBJ2-3|many|TRBV29-1
CSVEDPSSTDTQYF
TGCAGCGTTGAAGATCCCTCGAGCACAGATACGCAGTATTTT
>NA|TRBJ2-2|many|TRBV30
CAWSVGYTGELFF
TGTGCCTGGAGTGTTGGGTACACCGGGGAGCTGTTTTTT
>TRBD2|TRBJ2-1|many|TRBV19
CASSPGTSGGTNYNEQFF
TGTGCCAGTAGCCCAGGGACTAGCGGGGGGACCAACTACAATGAGCAGTTCTTC
>NA|TRBJ1-5|many|TRBV19
CASSIDSLNQPQHF
TGTGCCAGTAGTATCGACAGTCTTAATCAGCCCCAGCATTTT
>NA|TRBJ1-5|many|TRBV25-1
CASQQRGGEYSNQPQHF
TGTGCCAGCCAACAACGGGGGGGCGAATATAGCAATCAGCCCCAGCATTTT
>NA|TRBJ2-2|many|TRBV7-8
CASSSTGRDTGELFF
TGTGCCAGCAGCTCGACAGGGAGGGACACCGGGGAGCTGTTTTTT
>NA|TRBJ2-5|many|TRBV12-3/TRBV12-4
CASRGRTSQETQYF
TGTGCCAGCAGGGGGCGGACGTCCCAAGAGACCCAGTACTTC